What follows are 15 T cell receptor beta chains derived from one specimen sequenced in a study of blood T cell repertoires in COVID-19. TCRdb's copy holds only in-frame clones and misses some; the assay was immunoSEQ multiplex PCR. The sample contains approximately 140,000 clones, about four fifths of which appear only once. The sample consisted of peripheral blood. The origin of the receptors is a woman aged 80 or older with acute or convalescent COVID-19.

This rearrangement joins TRBV4-3 to TRBJ2-7, with D possibly matching TRBD1 (6 bases). Germline-derived CDR1 and CDR2 are LGHNA and YSLEER. This CDR3 contains 16 residues. With 0 bases removed from V and 6 bases from J, the gap between germline ends came to 18 bases. CDR3 loop: CASSQESGVTGFEQYF. CDR3 DNA: TGCGCCAGCAGCCAAGAATCGGGTGTGACAGGCTTCGAGCAGTACTTC.

The chain links TRBV7-2 to TRBJ2-3; TRBD2 aligns across 11 bases. Per germline, CDR1 SGHTA and CDR2 FQGNSA. The CDR3 runs to 15 residues. After removal of 4 bases from V and 6 bases from J, the junction contained 6 bases not matched to a gene. CDR3 DNA: TGTGCCAGCAGCTACGTAGCGGGGGGGCCCGATACGCAGTATTTT. Translated, it gives CASSYVAGGPDTQYF.

This sequence joins TRBV4-3 and TRBJ1-6; unclear D gene. V gave up 2 bases and J gave up 7 bases, with 15 bases separating them. Germline V lookup: CDR1 LGHNA, CDR2 YSLEER. This CDR3 is built from 16 residues. The CDR3 region is CASSQSFRGRNSPLHF. The CDR3 DNA sequence: TGCGCCAGCAGCCAAAGTTTCAGAGGCCGGAATTCACCCCTCCACTTT.

Only a few counts were recorded for this clone. The rearrangement joins TRBV6-5 to TRBJ2-7; possible D gene TRBD1, 5 bases. The CDR3 is 15 amino acids. V dropped 7 bases and J dropped 3 bases, with 19 bases sitting between them. Germline V gene sequence: CDR1 MNHEY, CDR2 SVGAGI. The CDR3 DNA is TGTGCCAGCAAAAATGCTGGACACCTAAACTACGAGCAGTACTTC. The encoded protein is CASKNAGHLNYEQYF.

A single count supports this clone. The CDR3: CAWSGVRGSPLHF. The CDR3 region has the DNA TGTGCCTGGAGTGGGGTAAGAGGTTCACCCCTCCACTTT. The chain recombines TRBV30 with TRBJ1-6; D ambiguous. The CDR3 is made up of 13 amino acids. The ends were cut back, 1 base at V and 9 bases at J, with 10 bases in the middle. CDR1 and CDR2 (germline): GTSNPN, SVGIG (reference sequence).

The rearrangement links TRBV9 to TRBJ1-3; the match to TRBD1 covers 7 bases. There are 15 residues in the CDR3. With 2 bases clipped from V and 4 bases from J, the junction kept 6 bases outside the gene matches. Germline V CDR1 and CDR2: SGDLS, YYNGEE. The CDR3 coding sequence is TGTGCCAGCAGCGTGAGCCCGGGACAGGGAAACACCATATATTTT. This gives the protein CASSVSPGQGNTIYF.

The J gene is TRBJ1-2, the V gene TRBV7-2; possible D gene TRBD1, 5 bases. V lost 2 bases to trimming and J lost 3 bases, with 13 bases between them. Germline CDR1 reads SGHTA; CDR2 reads FQGNSA. The CDR3 extends over 15 amino acids. The CDR3 spells CASSLNLGVYYGYTF. The CDR3, as DNA: TGTGCCAGCAGCTTAAATCTAGGGGTATACTATGGCTACACCTTC. The full variable domain, with the rest looked up from reference TRBV7-2 and TRBJ1-2, is GAGVSQSPSNKVTEKGKDVELRCDPISGHTALYWYRQSLGQGLEFLIYFQGNSAPDKSGLPSDRFSAERTGGSVSTLTIQRTQQEDSAVYLCASSLNLGVYYGYTFGSGTRLTVV.

The chain joins TRBV7-8 to TRBJ2-3, with 7 bases fitting TRBD2. The CDR3 totals 17 residues. The J segment lost 2 bases and the V segment lost 1 base, leaving 9 bases of the junction unmatched. Germline lookup yields CDR1 SGHVS and CDR2 FQNEAQ. CDR3 residues: CASSLDGLAETTDTQYF. CDR3 sequence (DNA): TGTGCCAGCAGCTTAGATGGCCTAGCGGAGACCACAGATACGCAGTATTTT.

This chain connects TRBV29-1 to TRBJ2-7; 9 positions agree with TRBD1. Germline V gene lookup returns CDR1 SQVTM and CDR2 ANQGSEA. The length of the CDR3 is 13 residues. The V and J ends lost 7 bases and 2 bases, in that order; junction bases with no gene match: 6. Written as DNA, the CDR3 is TGCAGCGCTGGACAGGGGTTAACCTACGAGCAGTACTTC. This translates into CSAGQGLTYEQYF.

V gene TRBV7-2 combines with J gene TRBJ1-4; D possibly corresponds to TRBD1 (5 bases). Trimming stripped 4 bases from V and 8 bases from J, with 14 bases between. There are 14 residues in the CDR3. Germline V gives CDR1 SGHTA, CDR2 FQGNSA. The CDR3 DNA follows: TGTGCCAGCAGCTCCCGGGACTGGGGGGAAAAACTGTTTTTT. Translation: CASSSRDWGEKLFF. Full variable domain (missing parts from reference TRBV7-2 and TRBJ1-4): GAGVSQSPSNKVTEKGKDVELRCDPISGHTALYWYRQSLGQGLEFLIYFQGNSAPDKSGLPSDRFSAERTGGSVSTLTIQRTQQEDSAVYLCASSSRDWGEKLFFGSGTQLSVL.

This clone was counted a single time. Other DNA sequences in this sample translate to the same CDR3. CDR3 sequence (DNA): TGTGCCAGCAGCTTGGTCAGGGCTGGAAACACCATATATTTT. The encoded protein is CASSLVRAGNTIYF. The chain is built from TRBV7-2 and TRBJ1-3, with D tentatively TRBD1 (5 bases). This CDR3 region has 14 residues. Between the trimmed V and J ends, which lost 3 bases and 2 bases, there was a span of 8 bases. Germline-derived CDR1 and CDR2 are SGHTA and FQGNSA. Supplemented by reference TRBV7-2 and TRBJ1-3, the full variable domain reads GAGVSQSPSNKVTEKGKDVELRCDPISGHTALYWYRQSLGQGLEFLIYFQGNSAPDKSGLPSDRFSAERTGGSVSTLTIQRTQQEDSAVYLCASSLVRAGNTIYFGEGSWLTVV.

V gene TRBV7-2 combines with J gene TRBJ2-3; 9 bases line up with TRBD2. The ends lost 1 base at V and 5 bases at J; junction bases unmatched: 4. The CDR3 spans 15 residues. Germline values: CDR1 SGHTA, CDR2 FQGNSA. The CDR3 DNA reads TGTGCCAGCAGCTTAGTTCGGCGGGAGGGAGATACGCAGTATTTT. The encoded protein is CASSLVRREGDTQYF.

V gene TRBV10-3 combines with J gene TRBJ2-7, with 9 bases identical to TRBD1. Germline values: CDR1 ENHRY, CDR2 SYGVKD. V lost 0 bases, J lost 6 bases, and 6 bases stayed unmatched. This CDR3 spans 15 amino acids. The CDR3: CAISESGDRVGEQYF. DNA for the CDR3: TGTGCCATCAGTGAGTCCGGGGACAGGGTGGGCGAGCAGTACTTC.

J is TRBJ1-2 and V is TRBV5-5, with no clear D. Germline values: CDR1 SGHKS, CDR2 YYEKEE (reference sequence). Deletions cut 3 bases from V and 5 bases from J, with 17 bases between. The CDR3 is made up of 15 amino acids. CDR3 coding DNA: TGTGCCAGCAGCTCCAGCTTGGTGGAGCAGTATGGCTACACCTTC. It codes for CASSSSLVEQYGYTF. Drawing the rest from reference TRBV5-5 and TRBJ1-2, the complete variable domain is DAGVTQSPTHLIKTRGQQVTLRCSPISGHKSVSWYQQVLGQGPQFIFQYYEKEERGRGNFPDRFSARQFPNYSSELNVNALLLGDSALYLCASSSSLVEQYGYTFGSGTRLTVV.

This clone came up many times. The chain joins TRBV18 to TRBJ1-1; a possible D gene is TRBD1 (5 bases). With 0 bases removed from V and 1 base from J, the gap between germline ends came to 9 bases. Germline V lookup: CDR1 KGHSH, CDR2 LQKENI. This CDR3 has 15 amino acids. DNA of the CDR3: TGTGCCAGCTCACCACCGACAGCGAAGAACACTGAAGCTTTCTTT. Its translation: CASSPPTAKNTEAFF.